The 21 T cell receptor beta chains listed next were all sequenced from one sample in a study of T cell repertoires in cytomegalovirus infection (dated by TCRdb to between 2018 and 2021). Sequenced using an Illumina HiSeq 1500. In-frame beta chains were kept once TCRdb had trimmed the public reads at Q25 with fastp and called clones with MiXCR. Under each unique CDR3 protein, matching rows form one entry showing the most common genes and DNA. The sample table lists around 120,000 distinct CDR3 sequences, approximately 8.8% of them with a count of one. Of the sample, roughly 9.1% is held by the ten largest clones. Sample: PBMCs. The receptors derive from a human donor in good health (CMV status not recorded). Some clones in this sample may be carry-over from other donors' samples.

This clonotype was observed a handful of times. Germline and junction disagree at one end, which may indicate a read error. This sequence joins TRBV7-2 and TRBJ2-3, with D uncertain. The length of the CDR3 is 12 residues. Germline assignment: CDR1 SGHTA and CDR2 FQGNSA. CDR3 DNA sequence: TGTGTCAGCAGCCCTGATTCAGATACGCAGTATTTT. It encodes CVSSPDSDTQYF.

This clonotype was detected ten times or more. The rearrangement joins TRBV5-8 to TRBJ1-5; D remains ambiguous. V was trimmed by 4 bases and J by 4 bases, leaving 18 bases between them. Germline V gives CDR1 SGHTS, CDR2 YDEGEE. The CDR3 extends over 16 amino acids. CDR3 bases: TGTGCCAGCAGCGACTCTCTAAGGACCGATAATCAGCCCCAGCATTTT. Translating it yields CASSDSLRTDNQPQHF.

This clonotype was seen many times. The chain combines TRBV6-5 with TRBJ1-5; 9 bases fit TRBD1. The CDR3 runs 15 residues. Germline values: CDR1 MNHEY, CDR2 SVGAGI. Trimming removed 6 bases from V and 2 bases from J; junction bases left unmatched: 5. The CDR3 coding sequence is TGTGCCAGCAGAACACAGGGGGCAGGCAATCAGCCCCAGCATTTT. This sequence encodes CASRTQGAGNQPQHF.

The table lists this clonotype with many counts. The chain couples TRBV5-4 to TRBJ2-7, with D possibly called TRBD1 or TRBD2 (5 bases each). The CDR3 has 15 residues. CDR1 SGHNT and CDR2 YYREEE come from the germline V gene (reference sequence). Trimming stripped 1 base from V and 7 bases from J, with 18 bases between. CDR3 nucleotide sequence: TGTGCCAGCAGCTTGATAAGGGACCCCCCTAGGGAGCAGTACTTC. Translated: CASSLIRDPPREQYF.

This clonotype was seen repeatedly, ten times or more. V usage is TRBV7-2 and J usage is TRBJ1-4; 7 bases map to TRBD1. The CDR3 covers 13 residues. Germline CDR1 is SGHTA and CDR2 is FQGNSA. V was pared by 0 bases and J by 8 bases, with 0 bases of the junction left unmatched. CDR3 sequence reads: CASSLAGQEKLFF. CDR3 nucleotide sequence: TGTGCCAGCAGCTTAGCGGGACAGGAAAAACTGTTTTTT.

This clonotype has just a few counts. The chain recombines TRBV29-1 with TRBJ2-1, with 8 bases lining up with TRBD2. The CDR3 has 13 amino acids. J was trimmed by 9 bases and V by 4 bases; bases with no gene match: 8. Germline V lookup: CDR1 SQVTM, CDR2 ANQGSEA. CDR3 in amino acids: CSVVTGGAVEQFF. Written as DNA, the CDR3 is TGCAGCGTTGTAACGGGGGGGGCGGTTGAGCAGTTCTTC.

The chain has TRBV20-1 and TRBJ2-5, with 9 nucleotides matching TRBD2. The junction had 7 bases not matched to a gene; V was cut back by 3 bases and J by 5 bases. Germline CDR1 DFQATT, CDR2 SNEGSKA (reference sequence). The CDR3 covers 14 residues. The DNA of the CDR3 is TGCAGTGCTAGTGCGCGGGGGGGCTTGGAGACCCAGTACTTC. Translated: CSASARGGLETQYF.

This clonotype was observed at least ten times. In DNA, the CDR3 is TGTGCCAGCAGCTTAGAAACGGTACTCTACAATGAGCAGTTCTTC. Translating it yields CASSLETVLYNEQFF. V and J are TRBV7-6 and TRBJ2-1; no clear D gene. This CDR3 is 15 amino acids long. Between the trimmed V and J ends, which lost 1 base and 3 bases, there was a span of 10 bases. Germline V gene data show CDR1 as SGHVS and CDR2 as FNYEAQ.

This chain connects TRBV4-1 to TRBJ2-2; D remains unclear. V lost 1 base to trimming and J lost 6 bases, with 15 bases between them. In germline, CDR1 is MGHRA, CDR2 YSYEKL. The CDR3 is 16 amino acids. CDR3 sequence: CASSQVPGRPAGELFF. CDR3 sequence (DNA): TGCGCCAGCAGCCAAGTCCCGGGCAGACCCGCCGGGGAGCTGTTTTTT.

Only a few counts were recorded for this clonotype. The chain carries TRBV29-1 and TRBJ2-1, with TRBD2 as a possible D gene (6 bases). Germline CDR1 and CDR2: SQVTM and ANQGSEA. The CDR3 covers 14 residues. Trimming removed 7 bases at V and 0 bases at J, with 13 bases between. As DNA, the CDR3 is TGCAGCGCAACTAGCCAAAGCTCCTACAATGAGCAGTTCTTC. It yields the protein CSATSQSSYNEQFF.

This clonotype has a count of ten or more. The chain is built from TRBV19 and TRBJ1-5, with a weak D call TRBD1 (5 bases). Trimming stripped 4 bases from V and 0 bases from J, with 13 bases between. Germline CDR1 and CDR2: LNHDA and SQIVND (reference sequence). The CDR3 is 16 amino acids. This CDR3 reads CASSTSQGTSNQPQHF. CDR3 DNA sequence: TGTGCCAGTAGTACCTCCCAGGGTACTAGCAATCAGCCCCAGCATTTT.

This clonotype was observed a handful of times. The chain recombines TRBV6-6 with TRBJ2-2; tentatively, D is TRBD1 (5 bases). Trimming took off 4 bases at V and 2 bases at J, with 8 bases between the two ends. CDR3 length: 14 residues. Germline assignment: CDR1 MNHNY and CDR2 SVGAGI (reference sequence). CDR3 sequence (DNA): TGTGCCAGCAGTTCGACAGATAACACCGGGGAGCTGTTTTTT. Translation gives CASSSTDNTGELFF.

The chain couples TRBV2 to TRBJ1-4; unclear D gene. The CDR3 consists of 14 residues. Germline CDR1 is SNHLY and CDR2 is FYNNEI. The V end lost 6 bases, the J end lost 8 bases, and 16 bases lay between the germline ends. This CDR3 is CASSSGPPREKLFF. CDR3 coding DNA: TGTGCCAGCAGCTCCGGCCCGCCGCGGGAAAAACTGTTTTTT.

V and J are TRBV20-1 and TRBJ1-1, with a possible D match to TRBD1 (5 bases). With 6 bases removed from V and 0 bases from J, the gap between germline ends came to 14 bases. Germline-derived CDR1 and CDR2 are DFQATT and SNEGSKA (reference sequence). The CDR3 contains 14 residues. The CDR3 here is CSAQQGGMNTEAFF. For the CDR3, the DNA is TGCAGTGCGCAGCAGGGAGGCATGAACACTGAAGCTTTCTTT.

This clonotype has a count of ten or more. DNA of the CDR3: TGTGCCAGCTCACCACCCGGGGCGGGAAACACCATATATTTT. It encodes CASSPPGAGNTIYF. The V call is TRBV18, the J call TRBJ1-3, with a possible D match to TRBD1 (5 bases). Germline lookup yields CDR1 KGHSH and CDR2 LQKENI. This CDR3 has 14 residues. The V gene lost 0 bases and the J gene lost 4 bases, with 7 bases spanning the gap.

The chain joins TRBV20-1 to TRBJ2-7; no reliable D call. From germline, CDR1 is DFQATT and CDR2 SNEGSKA (reference sequence). The CDR3 extends over 13 amino acids. The V end was cut by 0 bases, the J end by 0 bases, with 6 bases between. The chain's CDR3 is CSAREGSSYEQYF. The CDR3 bases are TGCAGTGCTAGAGAAGGCAGCTCCTACGAGCAGTACTTC.

This clonotype appeared many times. The chain's CDR3 is CASAPGTNRLEQYF. CDR3 bases: TGTGCCAGCGCGCCGGGGACAAACCGGTTGGAGCAGTACTTC. The chain carries TRBV7-2 and TRBJ2-7, with a tentative D call TRBD1 (6 bases). This CDR3 has 14 residues. In germline, CDR1 is SGHTA, CDR2 FQGNSA. V lost 8 bases to trimming and J lost 7 bases, with 21 bases between them.

This clonotype came up many times. The chain couples TRBV18 to TRBJ2-3; 9 bases map to TRBD2. The V and J ends lost 6 bases and 6 bases, in that order; junction bases with no gene match: 19. CDR3 length: 18 amino acids. Germline lookup yields CDR1 KGHSH and CDR2 LQKENI. The CDR3 DNA sequence: TGTGCCAGCTCGCCCTCCCGACTAGCGGCTACACGGATTGATACGCAGTATTTT. It specifies CASSPSRLAATRIDTQYF.

This clonotype was recorded many times. The CDR3 is CSARENHPTRLAGFLEQFF. The CDR3 DNA reads as TGCAGTGCTAGAGAAAATCATCCCACCAGGCTAGCGGGGTTTCTCGAGCAGTTCTTC. The chain employs TRBV20-1 and TRBJ2-1; 9 nucleotides line up with TRBD2. Germline-derived CDR1 and CDR2 are DFQATT and SNEGSKA (reference sequence). The CDR3 covers 19 residues. Trimming took 0 bases from V and 10 from J; bases not matched to a gene: 22.

Many counts were recorded for this clonotype. The V gene is TRBV4-2, the J gene TRBJ2-7; perhaps D is TRBD1 or TRBD2 (5 bases each). CDR1 is LGHNA, CDR2 YNFKEQ, per germline. This CDR3 region has 14 residues. V lost 5 bases and J 7 bases, leaving 18 bases between the germline ends. The DNA for the CDR3 is TGTGCCAGCAGCAGCCGGGACCGACCCCTGGAGCAGTACTTC. This gives the protein CASSSRDRPLEQYF.

This clonotype showed up many times. This chain connects TRBV7-2 to TRBJ2-3; tentatively, D is TRBD1 or TRBD2 (5 bases each). Germline V gives CDR1 SGHTA, CDR2 FQGNSA. V lost 4 bases, J lost 7 bases, and 9 bases lay in between. This CDR3 spans 12 amino acids. The CDR3 region has the DNA TGTGCCAGCAGCTCGGGACCAAATACGCAGTATTTT. The encoded protein is CASSSGPNTQYF.